The present T cell receptor (beta chain) was sequenced within a study of T cell responses to AZD1222 COVID-19 vaccine. General study results and limits: Vaccine-associated CD4 TCRs spanned spike, dominant at 160-218 and 743-854. Scientists sampled the repertoires only once the peak T cell response had passed. Of the AZD1222 recipients, only 5 to 7 were seropositive at baseline. Clonal diversity was possibly underestimated, and white British individuals and females predominated among donors.

With respect to this clone: The antigen remains undetermined.

Data came from immunoSEQ multiplex PCR; TCRdb stores just in-frame clones and leaves some out. In the table there are about 100,000 clones, around 93% of which are singletons. The V gene's germline CDR1 is MDHEN and CDR2 SYDVKM. This CDR3 comprises 18 residues. After removal of 5 bases from V and 6 bases from J, the junction contained 16 bases not matched to a gene. The sequence came from an adult who received the AZD1222 COVID-19 vaccine. Source: peripheral blood, taken 28 days after the second AZD1222 dose. This rearrangement joins TRBV28 to TRBJ1-6, with TRBD1 matching 7 bases. The CDR3 sequence: CASSTLMQGVIVNSPLHF. The CDR3 DNA reads TGTGCCAGCAGTACCCTGATGCAGGGGGTTATCGTTAATTCACCCCTCCACTTT.